This entry is about one T cell receptor beta chain. What it binds is not known. This specimen comes from a study of T cell repertoires in cytomegalovirus infection. In the study overall: Matching HLA type and CMV infection were both indicated by public TCR beta signatures. Points from the study as a whole: Clonotypes of TCR beta that were HLA-C-restricted and CMV-specific dominated the ex vivo response.

Germline V gives CDR1 SGHTA, CDR2 FQGTGA. V trimming: 1 base; J trimming: 8 bases; junction bases outside the gene matches: 8. There are 16 residues in the CDR3. TCRdb independently ran MiXCR on the reads; one entry per CDR3 protein. Here the sample spans 150,000 to 200,000 distinct CDR3 sequences, 28% being singletons. The chain joins TRBV7-3 to TRBJ2-1, with TRBD2 matching 10 bases. The sequence derives from a human donor in good health (CMV status not recorded). Some clones in this sample may be carry-over from other donors' samples. Sequences were obtained from PBMCs. CDR3 sequence reads: CASSLSPAGGPDEQFF. Written as DNA, the CDR3 is TGTGCCAGCAGCTTAAGCCCAGCGGGGGGGCCAGATGAGCAGTTCTTC.